This passage covers 25 T cell receptor beta chains from one sample sequenced in a study of breast tumors, draining lymph nodes, adjacent tissues (dated by TCRdb to 2016 to 2017). Library creation used multiplex PCR. Sequencing was performed on an Illumina HiSeq 2000. TCRdb cleaned the public reads at Q25 with fastp, built clones with MiXCR and kept in-frame beta chains. Rows with a matching CDR3 protein are joined into one entry that keeps the most common DNA and genes. The sample yields about 15,000 distinct CDR3 sequences; more than 40% were counted once. In total, the top ten clones hold about 28% of the sample. Material: tumor-adjacent breast tissue. These receptors originate from a female donor with breast cancer. Some clones in this sample may be carry-over from other donors' samples.

This sequence joins TRBV3-1 and TRBJ2-5, with 8 bases aligning to TRBD1. This CDR3 comprises 14 residues. Germline CDR1 LGHDT, CDR2 YNNKEL (reference sequence). With V trimmed by 3 bases and J by 4 bases, 4 bases remained unmatched. The CDR3, as DNA: TGTGCCAGCAGCCAGAACAGGGGGAGAGAGACCCAGTACTTC. Translation gives CASSQNRGRETQYF.

This CDR3 is CASTKTGNQPQYF. CDR3 sequence (DNA): TGTGCCAGTACTAAGACAGGCAATCAGCCCCAGTACTTC. V is TRBV19 and J is TRBJ2-5; a possible D gene is TRBD1 (6 bases). This CDR3 region has 13 residues. V was pared by 7 bases and J by 9 bases, with 18 bases between. Per the germline V gene, CDR1 is LNHDA and CDR2 is SQIVND (reference sequence).

This clonotype appeared many times. V gene TRBV20-1 combines with J gene TRBJ1-5; no clear D. Per the germline V gene, CDR1 is DFQATT and CDR2 is SNEGSKA (reference sequence). Trimming removed 3 bases from V and 4 bases from J, with 16 bases in between. The length of the CDR3 is 15 residues. The CDR3 is CSASSPGPANQPQHF. As DNA, the CDR3 is TGCAGTGCTAGTAGTCCAGGCCCGGCGAATCAGCCCCAGCATTTT.

The V and J genes are TRBV7-8 and TRBJ2-3; 9 nucleotides agree with TRBD2. The V gene's germline CDR1 is SGHVS and CDR2 FQNEAQ. The trim removed 2 bases at V and 5 bases at J, leaving 8 bases unmatched. This CDR3 has 16 amino acids. CDR3 bases: TGTGCCAGCAGCTTATTGGCGGGAGGGCCCAAAGATACGCAGTATTTT. Protein: CASSLLAGGPKDTQYF.

This clonotype appeared many times. The genes are TRBV12-5 and TRBJ2-5; 8 bases are a match to TRBD1. Trimming removed 8 bases from V and 5 bases from J; junction bases left unmatched: 7. Germline lookup yields CDR1 LGHNT and CDR2 FRNRAP. This CDR3 contains 13 residues. The CDR3 region is CASQIDRGETQYF. CDR3 nucleotide sequence: TGTGCTAGTCAAATAGACAGGGGTGAGACCCAGTACTTC.

In its sample, this clonotype ranks as medium-sized. The chain carries TRBV20-1 and TRBJ2-1; 8 nucleotides align to TRBD1. The CDR3 is made up of 14 amino acids. With V trimmed by 6 bases and J by 6 bases, 10 bases remained unmatched. The germline V gene encodes CDR1 DFQATT and CDR2 SNEGSKA (reference sequence). CDR3 in amino acids: CSAPTGARVNEQFF. CDR3 nucleotide sequence: TGCAGTGCCCCGACAGGGGCGAGGGTCAATGAGCAGTTCTTC.

The rearrangement links TRBV5-1 to TRBJ2-7; 8 nucleotides line up with TRBD1. After removal of 0 bases from V and 6 bases from J, the junction contained 8 bases not matched to a gene. CDR3 length: 15 residues. Germline CDR1 and CDR2: SGHRS and YFSETQ. For the CDR3, the DNA is TGCGCCAGCAGCTTGGCTTTCGGACAGGGCGGCGAGCAGTACTTC. It specifies CASSLAFGQGGEQYF.

Comment on this clonotype: Likely a read error: the CDR3 ends without its conserved phenylalanine or tryptophan. The chain has TRBV28 and TRBJ1-3, with D possibly TRBD1 on 5 matching bases. The CDR3 sequence is 16 residues long. V lost 6 bases, J lost 0 bases, and 15 bases lay in between. Germline CDR1 and CDR2: MDHEN and SYDVKM. The CDR3 reads CASRPTDSNSGNTIYA. Written as DNA, the CDR3 is TGTGCCAGCAGACCGACTGACAGTAACTCTGGAAACACCATATATGCT.

This clonotype was counted many times. The genes are TRBV29-1 and TRBJ2-5; 11 bases map to TRBD2. Germline loops: CDR1 SQVTM, CDR2 ANQGSEA. V trimming: 5 bases; J trimming: 5 bases; junction bases outside the gene matches: 10. This CDR3 contains 15 residues. CDR3: CSVRGLAGGLETQYF. The CDR3 DNA reads TGCAGCGTTCGGGGGCTAGCGGGGGGCTTGGAGACCCAGTACTTC.

Turning to this clonotype: A read error is likely, as this CDR3 ends without the conserved phenylalanine or tryptophan. The chain has TRBV20-1 and TRBJ1-6; D perhaps matches TRBD1 (5 bases). Per germline, CDR1 DFQATT and CDR2 SNEGSKA (reference sequence). The germline V and J ends were trimmed by 0 bases and 14 bases, with 17 bases remaining between them. The CDR3 length is 14 residues. The CDR3 sequence is CSARDKGQSPSLHL. The CDR3, as DNA: TGCAGTGCTAGAGATAAGGGGCAGAGCCCATCCCTCCACCTT.

V usage is TRBV18 and J usage is TRBJ1-1, with TRBD1 matching 7 bases. Trimming at V came to 4 bases and at J to 4 bases, leaving 0 bases not matched to a gene. CDR1 and CDR2 from the germline V gene are KGHSH and LQKENI. The CDR3 extends over 12 amino acids. The CDR3 protein is CASSQGATEAFF. The CDR3 coding sequence is TGTGCCAGCTCACAGGGGGCCACTGAAGCTTTCTTT.

This clonotype was picked up a small number of times. The chain has TRBV7-3 and TRBJ2-5, with 9 bases lining up with TRBD2. The CDR3 has 15 amino acids. V shed 3 bases and J 5 bases; nucleotides not matched to a gene: 7. CDR1 and CDR2 (germline): SGHTA, FQGTGA. CDR3 amino acids: CASSFGGRAQETQYF. The DNA for the CDR3 is TGTGCCAGCAGCTTCGGCGGGAGGGCCCAGGAGACCCAGTACTTC.

This clonotype was recorded at least ten times. At one end, the junction sequence differs from germline, possibly due to a read error. The V gene is TRBV3-1, the J gene TRBJ2-5; 13 bases are a match to TRBD2. Germline values: CDR1 LGHDT, CDR2 YNNKEL (reference sequence). This CDR3 is built from 16 residues. CDR3 sequence (DNA): TGTGCCAGCAGCCACATCGAGGGTACTAGCGGGAGGGCCGCCGGATTC. It encodes CASSHIEGTSGRAAGF.

This CDR3 is CASSLGPANSPLHF. CDR3 nucleotides: TGTGCCAGCAGCTTAGGACCGGCTAATTCACCCCTCCACTTT. The V and J genes are TRBV7-3 and TRBJ1-6; D remains ambiguous. This CDR3 is built from 14 residues. Germline assignment: CDR1 SGHTA and CDR2 FQGTGA. V shed 2 bases and J shed 6 bases, with 8 bases lying between them.

Concerning this clonotype: Because the CDR3 is missing its conserved closing phenylalanine or tryptophan, this is likely a read error. Because the CDR3's place on the DNA is in doubt, the DNA is left out and the CDR3 is given as listed by TCRdb. V and J are TRBV5-1 and TRBJ2-2; TRBD2, as called in the table, went unchecked against the DNA. Including both end residues, the CDR3 is 12 amino acids long. The germline V gene encodes CDR1 SGHRS and CDR2 YFSETQ. The CDR3: CASSRLAGAGYV.

This clonotype has a count of ten or more. The chain couples TRBV12-3 or TRBV12-4 to TRBJ2-3; D gene ambiguous. The CDR3 extends over 12 amino acids. Trimming removed 7 bases from V and 11 bases from J, with 16 bases in between. DNA for the CDR3: TGTGCCAGCACCCTAGAGGAGCGAGAGCAGTATTTT. The encoded protein is CASTLEEREQYF.

The gene calls are TRBV29-1 and TRBJ2-3; 16 bases agree with TRBD2. Germline V gives CDR1 SQVTM, CDR2 ANQGSEA. The trim removed 6 bases at V and 4 bases at J, leaving 1 base unmatched. This CDR3 contains 14 residues. This CDR3 reads CSVGTSGGADTQYF. DNA for the CDR3: TGCAGCGTAGGGACTAGCGGGGGGGCAGATACGCAGTATTTT.

A single count supports this clonotype. The chain has TRBV7-2 and TRBJ1-2; 7 nucleotides agree with TRBD1. Losses at the gene ends were 5 bases for V and 3 bases for J; bases not matched to a gene: 9. Per germline, CDR1 SGHTA and CDR2 FQGNSA. This CDR3 region has 15 residues. CDR3 amino acids: CASSHVGQRDYGYTF. The CDR3 DNA follows: TGTGCCAGCAGCCACGTGGGACAGAGAGACTATGGCTACACCTTC.

V usage is TRBV20-1 and J usage is TRBJ2-7; no reliable D call. This CDR3 spans 15 amino acids. Germline CDR1 reads DFQATT; CDR2 reads SNEGSKA (reference sequence). The V gene lost 0 bases and the J gene lost 1 base, with 13 bases spanning the gap. In nucleotides, the CDR3 is TGCAGTGCTAGAGATTACCAGGTCGGGTCCTACGAGCAGTACTTC. Translating it yields CSARDYQVGSYEQYF.

V is TRBV6-5 and J is TRBJ2-7; D may correspond to TRBD1 or TRBD2 (5 bases each). Germline CDR1 MNHEY, CDR2 SVGAGI. The CDR3 has 15 amino acids. V dropped 0 bases and J dropped 2 bases, with 11 bases sitting between them. The CDR3 loop reads CASSYSGTETYEQYF. The CDR3 nucleotides read TGTGCCAGCAGTTACTCCGGGACGGAGACCTACGAGCAGTACTTC.

This chain joins TRBV7-2 and TRBJ2-1; 10 positions agree with TRBD2. Germline V CDR1 and CDR2: SGHTA, FQGNSA. The junction had 4 bases not matched to a gene; V was cut back by 4 bases and J by 7 bases. This CDR3 has 14 residues. The CDR3 coding sequence is TGTGCCAGCAGCTCCCTTAGCGGGAGGAATGAGCAGTTCTTC. Protein sequence: CASSSLSGRNEQFF.

This clonotype occurred many times. J is TRBJ2-1 and V is TRBV20-1; 10 nucleotides agree with TRBD2. J was trimmed by 10 bases and V by 3 bases; bases with no gene match: 9. The CDR3 spans 14 residues. Germline CDR1 is DFQATT and CDR2 is SNEGSKA (reference sequence). The CDR3 nucleotides are TGCAGTGCTAGGTCCGATCCACTAGCGGGGGAGCAGTTCTTC. The encoded protein is CSARSDPLAGEQFF.

The chain carries TRBV25-1 and TRBJ2-2; a possible D gene is TRBD1 (5 bases). Germline assignment: CDR1 MGHDK and CDR2 SYGVNS. V shed 2 bases and J shed 6 bases, with 19 bases lying between them. The CDR3 is 17 amino acids. This CDR3 reads CASSETRFADRSGELFF. CDR3 DNA sequence: TGTGCCAGCAGTGAAACCCGATTCGCCGACAGATCCGGGGAGCTGTTTTTT.

Sample share makes this clonotype medium-sized. V is TRBV20-1 and J is TRBJ1-6; no clear D gene. The CDR3 totals 14 residues. CDR1 is DFQATT and CDR2 is SNEGSKA in the germline V gene (reference sequence). V was shortened by 1 base and J by 4 bases, with 8 bases between the two germline ends. The CDR3 coding sequence is TGCAGTGCTAGAGGGGCAGAGTATAATTCACCCCTCCACTTT. Translating gives CSARGAEYNSPLHF.

The rearrangement joins TRBV7-9 to TRBJ2-3, with 13 bases identical to TRBD2. With V trimmed by 5 bases and J by 4 bases, 6 bases remained unmatched. Germline V gene data show CDR1 as SEHNR and CDR2 as FQNEAQ (reference sequence). The CDR3 loop spans 16 amino acids. CDR3 amino acids: CASSHGLAGVSDTQYF. DNA of the CDR3: TGTGCCAGCAGCCACGGACTAGCGGGAGTTTCAGATACGCAGTATTTT.